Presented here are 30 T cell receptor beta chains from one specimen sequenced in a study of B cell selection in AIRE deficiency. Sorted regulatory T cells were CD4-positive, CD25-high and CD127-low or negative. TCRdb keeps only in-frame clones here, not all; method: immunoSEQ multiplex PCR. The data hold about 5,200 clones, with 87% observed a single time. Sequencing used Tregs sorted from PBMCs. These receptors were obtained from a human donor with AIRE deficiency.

CDR3 amino acids: CASSSTQTVRGTQYF. DNA of the CDR3: TGTGCCAGCAGCTCCACTCAGACAGTTCGCGGGACCCAGTACTTC. V is TRBV11-2 and J is TRBJ2-5, with D possibly TRBD1 on 5 matching bases. Germline V gives CDR1 SGHAT, CDR2 FQNNGV. The CDR3 runs 15 residues. Trimming cost V 4 bases and J 7 bases, with 19 bases left between them. The whole variable domain, filled in from reference TRBV11-2 and TRBJ2-5, reads EAGVAQSPRYKIIEKRQSVAFWCNPISGHATLYWYQQILGQGPKLLIQFQNNGVVDDSQLPKDRFSAERLKGVDSTLKIQPAKLEDSAVYLCASSSTQTVRGTQYFGPGTRLLVL.

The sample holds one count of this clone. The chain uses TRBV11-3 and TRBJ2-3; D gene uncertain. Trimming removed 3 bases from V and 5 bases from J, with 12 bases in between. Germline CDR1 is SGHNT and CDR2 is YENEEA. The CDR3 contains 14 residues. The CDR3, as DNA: TGTGCCAGCAGCTTGGCTAGGAACCAAGATACGCAGTATTTT. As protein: CASSLARNQDTQYF.

For the CDR3, the DNA is TGCAGTGCCGGACGCAATACGCAGTATTTT. The encoded protein is CSAGRNTQYF. The chain combines TRBV20-1 with TRBJ2-3; D is unclear. Germline CDR1 DFQATT, CDR2 SNEGSKA (reference sequence). The V gene lost 6 bases and the J gene lost 7 bases, with 8 bases spanning the gap. The CDR3 length is 10 residues.

The CDR3 coding sequence is TGCGCCAGCAGCTCCTTTCAGGGGTCCTCCTACAATGAGCAGTTCTTC. Translated: CASSSFQGSSYNEQFF. The gene calls are TRBV5-1 and TRBJ2-1; D possibly corresponds to TRBD1 (6 bases). From germline, CDR1 is SGHRS and CDR2 YFSETQ. The CDR3 runs 16 residues. V was trimmed by 3 bases and J by 0 bases, leaving 13 bases between them.

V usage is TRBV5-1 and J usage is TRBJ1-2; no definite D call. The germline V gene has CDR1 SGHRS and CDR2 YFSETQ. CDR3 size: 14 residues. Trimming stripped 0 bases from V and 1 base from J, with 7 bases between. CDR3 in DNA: TGCGCCAGCAGCTTGGATCCTTATAACTATGGCTACACCTTC. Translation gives CASSLDPYNYGYTF.

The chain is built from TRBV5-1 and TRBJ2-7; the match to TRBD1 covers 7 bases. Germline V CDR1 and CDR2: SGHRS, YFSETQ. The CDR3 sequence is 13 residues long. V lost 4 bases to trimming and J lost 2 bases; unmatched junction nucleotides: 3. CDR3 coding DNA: TGCGCCAGCAGCCGGGACAGAGCCTACGAGCAGTACTTC. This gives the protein CASSRDRAYEQYF.

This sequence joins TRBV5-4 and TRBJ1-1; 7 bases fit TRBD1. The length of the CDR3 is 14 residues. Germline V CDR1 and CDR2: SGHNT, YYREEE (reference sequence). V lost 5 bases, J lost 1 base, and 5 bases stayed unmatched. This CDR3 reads CASSPGQPNTEAFF. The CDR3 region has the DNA TGTGCCAGCAGTCCGGGACAGCCGAACACTGAAGCTTTCTTT.

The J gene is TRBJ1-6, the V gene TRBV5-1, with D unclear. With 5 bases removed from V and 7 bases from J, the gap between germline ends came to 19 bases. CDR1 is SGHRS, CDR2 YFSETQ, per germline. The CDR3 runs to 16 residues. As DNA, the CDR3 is TGCGCCAGCAGTTCCGACCCGTTGGTCGGCAATTCACCCCTCCACTTT. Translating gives CASSSDPLVGNSPLHF. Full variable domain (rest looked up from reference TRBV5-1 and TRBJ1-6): KAGVTQTPRYLIKTRGQQVTLSCSPISGHRSVSWYQQTPGQGLQFLFEYFSETQRNKGNFPGRFSGRQFSNSRSEMNVSTLELGDSALYLCASSSDPLVGNSPLHFGNGTRLTVT.

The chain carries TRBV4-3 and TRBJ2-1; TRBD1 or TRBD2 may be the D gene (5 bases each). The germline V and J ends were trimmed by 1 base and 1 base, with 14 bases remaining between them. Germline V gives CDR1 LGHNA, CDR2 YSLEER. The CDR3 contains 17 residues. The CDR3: CASSQAPGRLSYNEQFF. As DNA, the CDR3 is TGCGCCAGCAGCCAAGCTCCGGGACGACTATCCTACAATGAGCAGTTCTTC.

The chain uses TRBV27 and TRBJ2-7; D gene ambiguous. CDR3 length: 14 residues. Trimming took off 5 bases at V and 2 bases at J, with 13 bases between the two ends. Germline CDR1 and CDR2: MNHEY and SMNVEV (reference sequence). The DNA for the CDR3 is TGTGCCAGCAGTCCGGCGCCATGGGCCTACGAGCAGTACTTC. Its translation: CASSPAPWAYEQYF.

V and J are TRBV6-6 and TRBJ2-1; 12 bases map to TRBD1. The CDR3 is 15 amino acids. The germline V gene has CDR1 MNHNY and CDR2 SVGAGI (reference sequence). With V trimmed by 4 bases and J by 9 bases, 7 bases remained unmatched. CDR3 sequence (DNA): TGTGCCAGCAGTTGGGGGGACAGGGGGCATGGTGAGCAGTTCTTC. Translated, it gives CASSWGDRGHGEQFF.

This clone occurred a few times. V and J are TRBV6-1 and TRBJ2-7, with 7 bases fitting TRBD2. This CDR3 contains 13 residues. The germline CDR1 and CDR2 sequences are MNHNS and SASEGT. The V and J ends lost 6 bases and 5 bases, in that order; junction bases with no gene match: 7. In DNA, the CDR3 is TGTGCCAGCAGGGCGGGAGAGGTCCACGAGCAGTACTTC. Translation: CASRAGEVHEQYF.

The CDR3 loop is CASSPGGGRSGGGEQFF. In DNA form, the CDR3 reads TGTGCCAGCAGCCCAGGGGGCGGGAGAAGCGGCGGGGGCGAGCAGTTCTTC. The chain recombines TRBV9 with TRBJ2-1, with D perhaps matching TRBD1 (8 bases). This CDR3 spans 17 amino acids. Trimming took 4 bases from V and 10 from J, leaving 27 bases between them. Germline V gives CDR1 SGDLS, CDR2 YYNGEE.

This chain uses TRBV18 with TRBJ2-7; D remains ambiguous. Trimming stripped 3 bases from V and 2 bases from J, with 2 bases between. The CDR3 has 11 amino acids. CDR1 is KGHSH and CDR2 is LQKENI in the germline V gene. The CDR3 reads CASSPAYEQYF. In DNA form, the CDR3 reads TGTGCCAGCTCACCCGCCTACGAGCAGTACTTC.

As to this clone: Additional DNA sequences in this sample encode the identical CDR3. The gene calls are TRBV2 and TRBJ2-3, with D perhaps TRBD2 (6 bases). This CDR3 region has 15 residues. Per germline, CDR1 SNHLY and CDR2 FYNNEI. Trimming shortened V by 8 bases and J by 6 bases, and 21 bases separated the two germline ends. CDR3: CASYPASGYTDTQYF. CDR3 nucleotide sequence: TGTGCCAGCTATCCGGCCAGCGGGTACACGGATACGCAGTATTTT.

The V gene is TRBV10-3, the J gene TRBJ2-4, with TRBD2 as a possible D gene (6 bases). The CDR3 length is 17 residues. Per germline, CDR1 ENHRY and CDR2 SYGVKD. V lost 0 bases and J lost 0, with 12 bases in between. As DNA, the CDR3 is TGTGCCATCAGTGAGTCGAAGGCCGGGGGAGCCAAAAACATTCAGTACTTC. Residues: CAISESKAGGAKNIQYF.

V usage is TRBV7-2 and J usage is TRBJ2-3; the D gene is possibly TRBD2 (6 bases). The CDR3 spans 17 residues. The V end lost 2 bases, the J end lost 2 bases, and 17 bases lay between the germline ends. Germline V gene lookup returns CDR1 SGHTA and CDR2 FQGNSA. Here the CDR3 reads CASSLTTAGLFTDTQYF. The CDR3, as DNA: TGTGCCAGCAGCTTAACTACGGCGGGGCTTTTCACAGATACGCAGTATTTT.

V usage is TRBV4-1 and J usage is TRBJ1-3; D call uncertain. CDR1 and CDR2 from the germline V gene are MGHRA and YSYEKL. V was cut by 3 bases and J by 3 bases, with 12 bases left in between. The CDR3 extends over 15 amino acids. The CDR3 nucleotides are TGCGCCAGCAGCCACCCAGGAGTCATTGGAAACACCATATATTTT. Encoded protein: CASSHPGVIGNTIYF.

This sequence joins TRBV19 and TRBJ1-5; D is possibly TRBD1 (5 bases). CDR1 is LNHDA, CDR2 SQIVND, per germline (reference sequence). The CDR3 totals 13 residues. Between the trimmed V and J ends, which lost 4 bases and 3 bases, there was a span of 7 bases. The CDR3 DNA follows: TGTGCCAGTAGTAGACAGAACAATCAGCCCCAGCATTTT. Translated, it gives CASSRQNNQPQHF.

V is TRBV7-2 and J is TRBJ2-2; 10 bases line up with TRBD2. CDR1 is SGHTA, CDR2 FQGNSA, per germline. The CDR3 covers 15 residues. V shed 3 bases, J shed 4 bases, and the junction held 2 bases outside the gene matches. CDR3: CASSFLAGATGELFF. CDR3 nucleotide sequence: TGTGCCAGCAGCTTTCTAGCGGGGGCCACCGGGGAGCTGTTTTTT.

The CDR3 region has the DNA TGTGCCAGCAGCTTTTTGCGGGGGGGGAGCAATGAGCAGTTCTTC. It translates to CASSFLRGGSNEQFF. The rearrangement uses TRBV7-8 and TRBJ2-1; 9 bases are shared with TRBD2. V trimming: 3 bases; J trimming: 6 bases; junction bases outside the gene matches: 6. There are 15 residues in the CDR3. Germline V gene sequence: CDR1 SGHVS, CDR2 FQNEAQ.

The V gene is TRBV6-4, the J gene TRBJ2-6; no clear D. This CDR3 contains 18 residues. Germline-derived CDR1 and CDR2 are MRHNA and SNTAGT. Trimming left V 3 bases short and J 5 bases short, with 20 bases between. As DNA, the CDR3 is TGTGCCAGCAGTGAACCGGCTCCACGACAAAGTCGGGCCAACGTCCTGACTTTC. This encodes CASSEPAPRQSRANVLTF.

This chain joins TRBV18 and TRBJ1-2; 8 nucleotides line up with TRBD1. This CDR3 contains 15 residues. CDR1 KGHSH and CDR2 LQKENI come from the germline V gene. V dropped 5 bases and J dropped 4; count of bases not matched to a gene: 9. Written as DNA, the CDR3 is TGTGCCAGCTCAGGAGGGACAGGCTCGCTCTATGGCTACACCTTC. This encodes CASSGGTGSLYGYTF. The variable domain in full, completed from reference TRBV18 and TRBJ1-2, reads NAGVMQNPRHLVRRRGQEARLRCSPMKGHSHVYWYRQLPEEGLKFMVYLQKENIIDESGMPKERFSAEFPKEGPSILRIQQVVRGDSAAYFCASSGGTGSLYGYTFGSGTRLTVV.

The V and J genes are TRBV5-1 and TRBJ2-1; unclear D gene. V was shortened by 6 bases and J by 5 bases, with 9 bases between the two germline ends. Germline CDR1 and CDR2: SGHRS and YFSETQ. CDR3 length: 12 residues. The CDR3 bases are TGCGCCAGCAAACCTTTGGACAATGAGCAGTTCTTC. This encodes CASKPLDNEQFF.

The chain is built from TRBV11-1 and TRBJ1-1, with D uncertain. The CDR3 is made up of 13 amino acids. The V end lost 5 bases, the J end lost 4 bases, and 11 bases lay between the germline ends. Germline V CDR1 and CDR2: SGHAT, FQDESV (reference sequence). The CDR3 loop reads CASSPRQITEAFF. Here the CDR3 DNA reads TGTGCCAGCAGCCCCCGACAAATCACTGAAGCTTTCTTT.

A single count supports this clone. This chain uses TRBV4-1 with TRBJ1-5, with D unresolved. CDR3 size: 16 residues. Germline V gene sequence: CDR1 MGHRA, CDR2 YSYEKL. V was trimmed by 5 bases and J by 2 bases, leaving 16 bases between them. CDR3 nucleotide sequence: TGCGCCAGCAGCAAAGTGGGAGCGTGGGGCAATCAGCCCCAGCATTTT. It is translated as CASSKVGAWGNQPQHF.

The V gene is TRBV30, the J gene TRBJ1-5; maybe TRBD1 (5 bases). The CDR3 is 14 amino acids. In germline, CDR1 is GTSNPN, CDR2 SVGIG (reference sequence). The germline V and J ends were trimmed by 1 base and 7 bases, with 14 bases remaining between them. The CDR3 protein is CAWSAPQRGQPQHF. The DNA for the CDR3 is TGTGCCTGGAGTGCCCCCCAAAGGGGCCAGCCCCAGCATTTT.

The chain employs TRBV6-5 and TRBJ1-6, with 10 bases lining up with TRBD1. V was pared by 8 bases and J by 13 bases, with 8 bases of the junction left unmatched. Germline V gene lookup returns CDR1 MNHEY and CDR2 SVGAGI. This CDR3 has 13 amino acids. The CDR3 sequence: CASHGTGVPPLHF. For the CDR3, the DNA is TGTGCCAGCCATGGGACAGGGGTGCCCCCCCTCCACTTT.

CDR3 loop: CASSYRRGYNEQFF. The CDR3 DNA reads as TGTGCCAGCAGTTACCGCCGGGGGTACAATGAGCAGTTCTTC. This chain joins TRBV6-5 and TRBJ2-1; tentative D call: TRBD2 (6 bases). The CDR3 runs to 14 residues. From germline, CDR1 is MNHEY and CDR2 SVGAGI. V was pared by 2 bases and J by 4 bases, with 9 bases between.

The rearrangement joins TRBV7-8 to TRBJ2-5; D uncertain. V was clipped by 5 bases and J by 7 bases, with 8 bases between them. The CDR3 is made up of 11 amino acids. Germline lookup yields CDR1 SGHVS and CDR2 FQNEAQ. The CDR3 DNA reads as TGTGCCAGCAGCCCCCTGGGGACCCAGTACTTC. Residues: CASSPLGTQYF.